This TCR beta chain was found in a study of shared clonotypes between healthy human individuals. Study-level information: Researchers drew samples from a couple of women and three men aged 18 to 49.

All donors were Caucasian adults living in Nashville, Tennessee. V lost 1 base, J lost 3 bases, and 16 bases stayed unmatched. Germline V CDR1 and CDR2: SGHRS, YFSETQ. This CDR3 region has 19 residues. Notes on the study in general: Sorted-subset sequencing, rarefaction showed, was incomplete despite large depth.

A word on this clone: The antigen remains unidentified.

Deep level was the assay's run setting. The protocol was immunoSEQ multiplex PCR, while the TCRdb copy is restricted to in-frame clones and leaves out a portion. The data show roughly 2,500,000 clones, over 85% seen once. This sequence originates from a man younger than 30 in good health. Some clones in this sample may be carry-over from other donors' samples. Sequencing was performed on naive CD4+ T cells from PBMCs. Subset here: CD45RA+ positively selected. The V call is TRBV5-1, the J call TRBJ1-1; 9 positions agree with TRBD1. The CDR3: CASSLPTGGRGLRHTEAFF. CDR3 bases: TGCGCCAGCAGCTTGCCTACAGGGGGCAGAGGTTTAAGGCACACTGAAGCTTTCTTT.